This entry concerns a single T cell receptor beta chain. The sample comes from a study of T cells in Graves' hyperthyroidism and ophthalmopathy. CDR1 is MGHRA, CDR2 YSYEKL, per germline. Trimming left V 0 bases short and J 5 bases short, with 10 bases between. The CDR3 has 14 residues. The investigators amplified TCR beta CDR3 regions from RNA transcripts. Carried out on the TCR CDR3, a first-round RT-PCR used the HTBI primer set. From the multiplex PCR reads, TCRdb called clonotypes with MiXCR, one entry per CDR3 protein. The data show some 600,000 distinct CDR3 sequences, more than 45% seen once. The origin of this receptor is a young woman with Graves' hyperthyroidism. This sequence joins TRBV4-1 and TRBJ2-5; D possibly corresponds to TRBD1 (6 bases). The sequenced material came from peripheral blood or thyroid tissue (not recorded which). CDR3 DNA sequence: TGCGCCAGCAGCCAAGACACAGGGTACGAGACCCAGTACTTC. Its translation: CASSQDTGYETQYF.